The 9 T cell receptor beta chains reported below all come from one sample, sequenced in a study of naive and memory T cell subsets. An equimolar mix of two oligonucleotides served as the beta constant-region primer for TRBC1 and TRBC2. TCRdb re-analysed the UMI-ligation and nested PCR reads in MiXCR, keeping a single row per CDR3 protein. The sample carries 120,000 to 150,000 distinct CDR3 sequences, approximately 15% recorded once. Sequencing input: naive CD4+ T cells from blood. The receptors were sampled from a human donor in good health.

In DNA form, the CDR3 reads TGTGCCAGCAGCGAAATTACAGGGAGGGGGAACACTGAAGCTTTCTTT. Its translation: CASSEITGRGNTEAFF. The genes are TRBV6-5 and TRBJ1-1, with D possibly matching TRBD1 (6 bases). The CDR3 totals 16 residues. The germline CDR1 and CDR2 sequences are MNHEY and SVGAGI. Trimming took 6 bases from V and 1 from J, leaving 18 bases between them.

This chain links TRBV7-2 with TRBJ2-5; tentative D call: TRBD2 (6 bases). Germline lookup yields CDR1 SGHTA and CDR2 FQGNSA. The CDR3 length is 13 residues. With 3 bases removed from V and 3 bases from J, the gap between germline ends came to 8 bases. The CDR3 region has the DNA TGTGCCAGCAGCTTTAGGAGGGAAGAGACCCAGTACTTC. Translation gives CASSFRREETQYF.

The chain recombines TRBV25-1 with TRBJ1-2, with D uncertain. V gave up 3 bases and J gave up 4 bases, with 12 bases separating them. Germline V gene lookup returns CDR1 MGHDK and CDR2 SYGVNS. The CDR3 totals 14 residues. CDR3 residues: CASSDPRLVYGYTF. The CDR3 DNA reads TGTGCCAGCAGTGACCCCCGATTGGTCTATGGCTACACCTTC.

The chain uses TRBV20-1 and TRBJ2-3; 8 positions match TRBD2. CDR3 length equals 17 residues. The germline V gene has CDR1 DFQATT and CDR2 SNEGSKA (reference sequence). The J segment lost 2 bases and the V segment lost 6 bases, leaving 16 bases of the junction unmatched. The CDR3 DNA is TGCAGTGCCACATACCCGCGGCGGGAGGTGATCACAGATACGCAGTATTTT. Residues: CSATYPRREVITDTQYF.

The chain carries TRBV20-1 and TRBJ2-3; TRBD2 matches 9 bases. Germline CDR1 reads DFQATT; CDR2 reads SNEGSKA (reference sequence). The V and J ends lost 5 bases and 4 bases, in that order; junction bases with no gene match: 13. This CDR3 has 16 amino acids. The CDR3 bases are TGCAGTGCTGAGCCCGCACAGCGGGAGGCCTCAGATACGCAGTATTTT. It specifies CSAEPAQREASDTQYF.

This clonotype was seen a few times. This chain connects TRBV7-9 to TRBJ2-1, with a possible D match to TRBD2 (5 bases). The V and J ends lost 3 bases and 10 bases respectively, with 19 bases between them. Germline V gene sequence: CDR1 SEHNR, CDR2 FQNEAQ (reference sequence). The CDR3 runs 15 residues. The CDR3 protein is CASSLGSAVLSEQFF. As DNA, the CDR3 is TGTGCCAGCAGCTTGGGGAGTGCGGTCTTATCAGAGCAGTTCTTC.

This clonotype was recorded a few times. This chain links TRBV25-1 with TRBJ2-7; D uncertain. V gave up 2 bases and J gave up 5 bases, with 10 bases separating them. This CDR3 spans 13 amino acids. CDR1 is MGHDK and CDR2 is SYGVNS in the germline V gene. The CDR3 DNA reads as TGTGCCAGCAGTGAACGCGAGAACCACGAGCAGTACTTC. Its protein product is CASSERENHEQYF.

The chain joins TRBV20-1 to TRBJ2-3, with 10 positions matching TRBD2. Trimming took 0 bases from V and 4 from J; bases not matched to a gene: 7. CDR3 length: 16 residues. Germline V gene sequence: CDR1 DFQATT, CDR2 SNEGSKA (reference sequence). This CDR3 reads CSAREESGGGSDTQYF. Written as DNA, the CDR3 is TGCAGTGCTAGAGAGGAAAGCGGGGGGGGATCAGATACGCAGTATTTT.

J is TRBJ2-2 and V is TRBV20-1; 9 positions agree with TRBD2. From germline, CDR1 is DFQATT and CDR2 SNEGSKA (reference sequence). With V trimmed by 0 bases and J by 5 bases, 4 bases remained unmatched. This CDR3 is built from 15 residues. The CDR3 nucleotides are TGCAGTGCTAGAGACGGCGGGAGGGATACCGGGGAGCTGTTTTTT. As protein: CSARDGGRDTGELFF.